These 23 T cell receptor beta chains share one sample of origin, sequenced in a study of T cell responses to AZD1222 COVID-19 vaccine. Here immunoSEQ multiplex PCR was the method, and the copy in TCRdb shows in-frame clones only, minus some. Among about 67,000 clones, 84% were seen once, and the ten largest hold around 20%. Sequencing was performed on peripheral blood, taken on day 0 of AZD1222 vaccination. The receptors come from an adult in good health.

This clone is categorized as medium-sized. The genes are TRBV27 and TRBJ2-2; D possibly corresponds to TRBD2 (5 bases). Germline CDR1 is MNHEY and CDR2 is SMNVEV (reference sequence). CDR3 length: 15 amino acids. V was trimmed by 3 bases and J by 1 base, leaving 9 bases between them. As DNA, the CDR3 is TGTGCCAGCAGTTTGAGGGTTTTGAACACCGGGGAGCTGTTTTTT. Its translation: CASSLRVLNTGELFF.

Here the CDR3 DNA reads TGTGCCAGTCGCGTGTTGGCGGGGGGAGATGAGCAGTTCTTC. Protein: CASRVLAGGDEQFF. This chain links TRBV27 with TRBJ2-1; 8 bases line up with TRBD2. Germline V gene data show CDR1 as MNHEY and CDR2 as SMNVEV (reference sequence). The CDR3 runs to 14 residues. Trimming took 9 bases from V and 8 from J; bases not matched to a gene: 12.

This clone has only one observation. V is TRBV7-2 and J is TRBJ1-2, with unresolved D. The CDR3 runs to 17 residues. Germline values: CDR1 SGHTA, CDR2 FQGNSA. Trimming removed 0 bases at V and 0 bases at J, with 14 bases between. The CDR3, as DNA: TGTGCCAGCAGCTTAGCGTTTGGCACTCGAGCTAACTATGGCTACACCTTC. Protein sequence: CASSLAFGTRANYGYTF.

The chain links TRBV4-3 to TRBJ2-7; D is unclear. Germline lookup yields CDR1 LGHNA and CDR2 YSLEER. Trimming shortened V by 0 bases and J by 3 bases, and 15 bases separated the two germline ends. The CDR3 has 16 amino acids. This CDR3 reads CASSQDRRERFYEQYF. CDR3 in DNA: TGCGCCAGCAGCCAAGATAGGAGAGAGCGTTTCTACGAGCAGTACTTC.

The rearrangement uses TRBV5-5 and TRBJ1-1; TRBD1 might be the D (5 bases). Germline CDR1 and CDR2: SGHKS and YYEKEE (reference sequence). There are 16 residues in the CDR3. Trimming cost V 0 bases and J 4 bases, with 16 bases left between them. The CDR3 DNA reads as TGTGCCAGCAGCTTGGATCTCCCATTTGGGGGCACTGAAGCTTTCTTT. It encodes CASSLDLPFGGTEAFF.

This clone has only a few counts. CDR3 sequence reads: CASSQGVGEMNTEAFF. The CDR3, as DNA: TGTGCCAGCAGCCAAGGAGTAGGGGAGATGAACACTGAAGCTTTCTTT. V and J are TRBV4-2 and TRBJ1-1; D perhaps matches TRBD1 (5 bases). Deletions cut 1 base from V and 0 bases from J, with 12 bases between. The CDR3 extends over 16 amino acids. Germline V lookup: CDR1 LGHNA, CDR2 YNFKEQ.

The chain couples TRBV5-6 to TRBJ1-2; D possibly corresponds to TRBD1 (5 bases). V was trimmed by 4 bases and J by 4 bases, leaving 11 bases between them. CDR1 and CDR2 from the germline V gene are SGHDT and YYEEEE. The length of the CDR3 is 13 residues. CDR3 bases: TGTGCCAGCAGCCGCAGGGAAAGCTATGGCTACACCTTC. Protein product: CASSRRESYGYTF.

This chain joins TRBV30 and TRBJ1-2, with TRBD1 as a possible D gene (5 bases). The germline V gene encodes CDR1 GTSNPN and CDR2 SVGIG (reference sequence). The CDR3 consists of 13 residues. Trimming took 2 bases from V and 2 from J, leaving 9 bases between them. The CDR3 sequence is CAWSPGINYGYTF. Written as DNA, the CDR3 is TGTGCCTGGAGTCCAGGGATCAACTATGGCTACACCTTC.

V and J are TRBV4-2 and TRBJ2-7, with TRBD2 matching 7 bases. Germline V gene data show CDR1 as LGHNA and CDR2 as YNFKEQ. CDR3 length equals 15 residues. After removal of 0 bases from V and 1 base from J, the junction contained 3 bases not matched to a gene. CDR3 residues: CASSQEASGSYEQYF. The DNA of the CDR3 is TGTGCCAGCAGCCAAGAGGCTAGCGGTTCCTACGAGCAGTACTTC.

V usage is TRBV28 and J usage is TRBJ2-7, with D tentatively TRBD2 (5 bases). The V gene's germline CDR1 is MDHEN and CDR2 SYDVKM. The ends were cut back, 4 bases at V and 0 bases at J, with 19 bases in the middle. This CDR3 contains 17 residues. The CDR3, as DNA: TGTGCCAGCAGTTCTCCGATTGGGAGCGCAAGCTCCTACGAGCAGTACTTC. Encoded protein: CASSSPIGSASSYEQYF.

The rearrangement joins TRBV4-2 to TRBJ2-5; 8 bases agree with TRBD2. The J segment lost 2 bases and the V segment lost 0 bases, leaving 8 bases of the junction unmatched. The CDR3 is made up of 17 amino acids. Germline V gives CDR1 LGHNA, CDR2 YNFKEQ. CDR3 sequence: CASSQDPSGSTQETQYF. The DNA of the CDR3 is TGTGCCAGCAGCCAAGATCCTAGCGGGTCAACTCAAGAGACCCAGTACTTC.

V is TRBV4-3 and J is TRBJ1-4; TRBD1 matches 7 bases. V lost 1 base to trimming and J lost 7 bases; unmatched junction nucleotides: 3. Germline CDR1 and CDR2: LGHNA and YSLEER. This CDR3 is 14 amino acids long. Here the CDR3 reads CASSQGQGSEKLFF. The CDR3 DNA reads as TGCGCCAGCAGCCAAGGACAGGGAAGTGAAAAACTGTTTTTT.

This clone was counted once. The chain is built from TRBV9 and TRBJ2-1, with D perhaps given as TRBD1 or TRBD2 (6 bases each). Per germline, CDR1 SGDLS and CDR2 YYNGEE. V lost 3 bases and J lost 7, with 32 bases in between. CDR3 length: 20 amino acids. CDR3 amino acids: CASSASGHLWNGSQGNEQFF. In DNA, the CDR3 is TGTGCCAGCAGCGCAAGTGGGCATCTTTGGAACGGGAGTCAGGGGAATGAGCAGTTCTTC.

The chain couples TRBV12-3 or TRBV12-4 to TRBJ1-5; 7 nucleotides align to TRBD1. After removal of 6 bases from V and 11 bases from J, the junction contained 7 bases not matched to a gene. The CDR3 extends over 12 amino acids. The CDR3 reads CASRLQGQAQHF. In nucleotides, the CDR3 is TGTGCCAGCAGACTACAGGGGCAAGCCCAGCATTTT.

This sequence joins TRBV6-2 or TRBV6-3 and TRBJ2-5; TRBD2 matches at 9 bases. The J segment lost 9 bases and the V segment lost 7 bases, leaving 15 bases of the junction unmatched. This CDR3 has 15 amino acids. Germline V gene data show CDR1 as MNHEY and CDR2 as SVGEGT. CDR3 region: CASTPDLAGKRAQYF. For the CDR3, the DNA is TGTGCCAGCACCCCCGATCTAGCGGGAAAGCGGGCCCAGTACTTC.

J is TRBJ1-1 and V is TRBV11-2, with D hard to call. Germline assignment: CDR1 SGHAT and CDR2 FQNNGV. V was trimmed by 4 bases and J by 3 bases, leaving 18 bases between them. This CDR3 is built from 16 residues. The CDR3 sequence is CASSSYTSVWDTEAFF. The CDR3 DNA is TGTGCCAGCAGCTCCTACACATCGGTTTGGGACACTGAAGCTTTCTTT.

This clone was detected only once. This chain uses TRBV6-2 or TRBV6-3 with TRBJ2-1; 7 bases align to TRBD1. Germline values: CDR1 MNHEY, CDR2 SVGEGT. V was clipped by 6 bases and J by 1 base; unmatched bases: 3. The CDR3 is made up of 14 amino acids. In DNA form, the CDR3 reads TGTGCCAGCAGCCCGGGACAGTCCTACAATGAGCAGTTCTTC. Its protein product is CASSPGQSYNEQFF.

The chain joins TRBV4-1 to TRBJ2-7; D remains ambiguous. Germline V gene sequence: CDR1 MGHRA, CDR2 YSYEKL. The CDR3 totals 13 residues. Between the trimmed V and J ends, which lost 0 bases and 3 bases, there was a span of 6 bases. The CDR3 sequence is CASSQDKFYEQYF. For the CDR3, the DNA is TGCGCCAGCAGCCAAGATAAGTTCTACGAGCAGTACTTC.

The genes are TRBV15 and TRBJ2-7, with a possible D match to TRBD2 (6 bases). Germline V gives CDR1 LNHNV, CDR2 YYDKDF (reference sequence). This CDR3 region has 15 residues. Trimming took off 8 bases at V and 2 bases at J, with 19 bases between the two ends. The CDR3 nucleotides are TGTGCCACCTCCAGAGACCCCCCGGGGGCCTACGAGCAGTACTTC. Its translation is CATSRDPPGAYEQYF.

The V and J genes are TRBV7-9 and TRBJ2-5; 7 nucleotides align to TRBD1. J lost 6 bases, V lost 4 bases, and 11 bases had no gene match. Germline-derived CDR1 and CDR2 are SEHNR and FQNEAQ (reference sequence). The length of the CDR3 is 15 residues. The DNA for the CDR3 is TGTGCCAGCAGCTACCCCCGGAGACAGGGACAGACCCAGTACTTC. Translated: CASSYPRRQGQTQYF.

The CDR3, as DNA: TGTGCCAGCAGCTTTTTCCCGGGACAGGTATGGAACACTGAAGCTTTCTTT. This codes for CASSFFPGQVWNTEAFF. J is TRBJ1-1 and V is TRBV13; 8 nucleotides align to TRBD1. V dropped 3 bases and J dropped 1; count of bases not matched to a gene: 10. This CDR3 region has 17 residues. Germline V gene data show CDR1 as PRHDT and CDR2 as FYEKMQ (reference sequence).

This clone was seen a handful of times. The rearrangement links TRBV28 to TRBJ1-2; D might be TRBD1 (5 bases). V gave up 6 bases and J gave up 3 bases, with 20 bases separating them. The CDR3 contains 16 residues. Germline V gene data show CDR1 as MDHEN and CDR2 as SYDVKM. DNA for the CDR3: TGTGCCAGCAGCCCATCGGGGGTGGGGGAGTACTATGGCTACACCTTC. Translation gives CASSPSGVGEYYGYTF.

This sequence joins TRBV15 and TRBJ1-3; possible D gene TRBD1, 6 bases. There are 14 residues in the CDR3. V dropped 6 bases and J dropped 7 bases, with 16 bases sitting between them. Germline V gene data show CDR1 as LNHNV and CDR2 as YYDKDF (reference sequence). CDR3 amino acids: CATRQGKGRNTIYF. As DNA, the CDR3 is TGTGCCACCAGACAGGGTAAAGGACGGAACACCATATATTTT.